Below, 16 T cell receptor beta chains from the same sample are listed, as sequenced in a study of TIL therapy for anti-PD-1-resistant metastatic lung cancer. Sequencing used immunoSEQ v3. Data came from immunoSEQ multiplex PCR; TCRdb stores just in-frame clones and leaves some out. Of 50,000 to 65,000 clones in the sample, over 75% were seen once. Time point denoted: pre-treatment sample, taken before nivolumab and TIL therapy. This specimen was blood, taken at baseline. Receptor source: a person between 25 and 80 years old with non-small cell lung cancer.

This chain links TRBV7-2 with TRBJ2-5; TRBD1 might be the D (6 bases). Germline loops: CDR1 SGHTA, CDR2 FQGNSA. Deletions cut 4 bases from V and 2 bases from J, with 17 bases between. CDR3 size: 16 residues. The CDR3, as DNA: TGTGCCAGCAGCTCCACGCGTCCAGGGGCGCAAGAGACCCAGTACTTC. This codes for CASSSTRPGAQETQYF.

This sequence joins TRBV7-2 and TRBJ2-3, with TRBD2 matching over 11 bases. Germline CDR1 and CDR2: SGHTA and FQGNSA. The CDR3 runs to 15 residues. Trimming at V came to 6 bases and at J to 5 bases, leaving 7 bases not matched to a gene. CDR3 bases: TGTGCCAGCAGTAATAGCGGGAGGGCGATAGATACGCAGTATTTT. Its protein is CASSNSGRAIDTQYF.

The sample holds one count of this clone. The chain combines TRBV5-6 with TRBJ2-7; 9 nucleotides line up with TRBD1. CDR3 length: 13 amino acids. Germline V gene data show CDR1 as SGHDT and CDR2 as YYEEEE. V trimming: 4 bases; J trimming: 6 bases; junction bases outside the gene matches: 5. CDR3 amino acids: CASSRGQGPEQYF. The CDR3 nucleotides read TGTGCCAGCAGCCGTGGACAGGGGCCCGAGCAGTACTTC.

Here the CDR3 reads CASSPINNEQFF. The CDR3 DNA is TGTGCCAGCAGCCCTATTAACAATGAGCAGTTCTTC. The chain carries TRBV7-6 and TRBJ2-1; D is uncertain. CDR1 SGHVS and CDR2 FNYEAQ come from the germline V gene. V was clipped by 5 bases and J by 5 bases, with 7 bases between them. The CDR3 runs to 12 residues.

This sequence joins TRBV15 and TRBJ2-7; 7 bases are shared with TRBD1. J gave up 6 bases and V 9 bases, and 11 bases lay outside the gene matches. Germline lookup yields CDR1 LNHNV and CDR2 YYDKDF (reference sequence). The CDR3 length is 13 residues. CDR3 sequence (DNA): TGTGCCACAGGAAAAACAGGGGCTGTCGAGCAGTACTTC. Amino acids: CATGKTGAVEQYF.

V is TRBV6-1 and J is TRBJ2-3; 7 bases are a match to TRBD1. From germline, CDR1 is MNHNS and CDR2 SASEGT. This CDR3 is 15 amino acids long. Unmatched junction bases numbered 5, after V lost 0 bases and J lost 5 bases. CDR3 residues: CASSEARGRGDTQYF. As DNA, the CDR3 is TGTGCCAGCAGTGAAGCAAGGGGGCGCGGAGATACGCAGTATTTT.

The CDR3 region has the DNA TGTGCCAGCCAAGACAGGGGGTGGGGAGAGACCCAGTACTTC. This encodes CASQDRGWGETQYF. This chain connects TRBV6-5 to TRBJ2-5; 9 bases line up with TRBD1. This CDR3 is built from 14 residues. Trimming took 8 bases from V and 4 from J; bases not matched to a gene: 8. Per the germline V gene, CDR1 is MNHEY and CDR2 is SVGAGI.

The chain has TRBV7-6 and TRBJ2-5, with D perhaps TRBD1 (6 bases). The CDR3 is made up of 13 amino acids. Germline lookup yields CDR1 SGHVS and CDR2 FNYEAQ. V was cut by 5 bases and J by 4 bases, with 11 bases left in between. The CDR3 loop reads CASSIGGVETQYF. The CDR3 DNA reads as TGTGCCAGCAGCATAGGGGGAGTAGAGACCCAGTACTTC.

The chain uses TRBV5-1 and TRBJ1-1; 8 bases agree with TRBD1. Germline CDR1 SGHRS, CDR2 YFSETQ. V dropped 4 bases and J dropped 0; count of bases not matched to a gene: 2. This CDR3 is 14 amino acids long. The CDR3 sequence is CASSPTGVNTEAFF. For the CDR3, the DNA is TGCGCCAGCAGCCCGACAGGGGTGAACACTGAAGCTTTCTTT.

This clone came up once. This chain uses TRBV4-1 with TRBJ1-1, with 7 bases aligning to TRBD1. The CDR3 contains 15 residues. Germline V gene sequence: CDR1 MGHRA, CDR2 YSYEKL. J was trimmed by 0 bases and V by 5 bases; bases with no gene match: 6. CDR3 sequence: CASSFRTGMNTEAFF. DNA for the CDR3: TGCGCCAGCAGCTTCAGGACAGGAATGAACACTGAAGCTTTCTTT.

This chain links TRBV24-1 with TRBJ1-2; 8 bases agree with TRBD1. CDR3 length: 14 amino acids. V trimming: 4 bases; J trimming: 4 bases; junction bases outside the gene matches: 4. CDR1 KGHDR and CDR2 SFDVKD come from the germline V gene. In DNA form, the CDR3 reads TGTGCCACCAGTGACGAAGGGACAGGCTATGGCTACACCTTC. Amino acid sequence: CATSDEGTGYGYTF.

V usage is TRBV2 and J usage is TRBJ1-2; D call uncertain. V shed 2 bases and J shed 4 bases, with 8 bases lying between them. The CDR3 totals 13 residues. CDR1 SNHLY and CDR2 FYNNEI come from the germline V gene. CDR3 sequence: CASSETDFYGYTF. The CDR3 DNA follows: TGTGCCAGCAGTGAAACAGACTTCTATGGCTACACCTTC.

V gene TRBV18 combines with J gene TRBJ2-3; the D is unclear. Germline V gene lookup returns CDR1 KGHSH and CDR2 LQKENI. The CDR3 is 15 amino acids. The V end was cut by 2 bases, the J end by 1 base, with 10 bases between. The chain's CDR3 is CASSPEEWGTDTQYF. CDR3 sequence (DNA): TGTGCCAGCTCACCAGAGGAATGGGGCACAGATACGCAGTATTTT. The full variable domain, completed using reference TRBV18 and TRBJ2-3, is NAGVMQNPRHLVRRRGQEARLRCSPMKGHSHVYWYRQLPEEGLKFMVYLQKENIIDESGMPKERFSAEFPKEGPSILRIQQVVRGDSAAYFCASSPEEWGTDTQYFGPGTRLTVL.

This sequence joins TRBV7-9 and TRBJ1-3, with D unclear. Trimming pared 5 bases from V and 0 bases from J, leaving 14 bases between. The CDR3 is made up of 16 amino acids. In germline, CDR1 is SEHNR, CDR2 FQNEAQ (reference sequence). DNA of the CDR3: TGTGCCAGCAGCCATCCTTCGGGTAACTCTGGAAACACCATATATTTT. Residues: CASSHPSGNSGNTIYF.

This clone was observed a handful of times. The V and J genes are TRBV19 and TRBJ2-5; D is unresolved. Trimming took off 4 bases at V and 5 bases at J, with 14 bases between the two ends. This CDR3 has 14 residues. CDR1 LNHDA and CDR2 SQIVND come from the germline V gene (reference sequence). The DNA for the CDR3 is TGTGCCAGTAGTAGGCGAGACCGGTGGGAGACCCAGTACTTC. It yields the protein CASSRRDRWETQYF.

The chain combines TRBV29-1 with TRBJ2-3; D unclear. Trimming cost V 1 base and J 6 bases, with 8 bases left between them. The length of the CDR3 is 12 residues. The germline V gene has CDR1 SQVTM and CDR2 ANQGSEA. CDR3 region: CSVEGLGDTQYF. For the CDR3, the DNA is TGCAGCGTTGAAGGACTTGGGGATACGCAGTATTTT.